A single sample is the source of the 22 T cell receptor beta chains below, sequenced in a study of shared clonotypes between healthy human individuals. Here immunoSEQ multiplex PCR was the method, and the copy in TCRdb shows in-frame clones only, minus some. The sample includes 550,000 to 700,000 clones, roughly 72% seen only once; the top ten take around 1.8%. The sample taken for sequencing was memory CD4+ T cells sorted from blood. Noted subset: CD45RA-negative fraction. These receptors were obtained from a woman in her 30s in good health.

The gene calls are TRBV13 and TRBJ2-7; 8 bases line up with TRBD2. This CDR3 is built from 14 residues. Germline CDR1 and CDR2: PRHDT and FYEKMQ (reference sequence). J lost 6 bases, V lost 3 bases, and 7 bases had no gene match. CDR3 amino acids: CASSFGGGPVEQYF. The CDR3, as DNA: TGTGCCAGCAGCTTCGGCGGGGGGCCCGTCGAGCAGTACTTC.

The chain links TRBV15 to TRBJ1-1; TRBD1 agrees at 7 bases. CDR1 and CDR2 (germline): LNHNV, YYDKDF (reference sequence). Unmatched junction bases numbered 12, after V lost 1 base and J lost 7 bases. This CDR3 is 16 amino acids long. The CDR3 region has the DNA TGTGCCACCAGCAGAGCTAACACGAGGTCAGGGGGTGAAGCTTTCTTT. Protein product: CATSRANTRSGGEAFF.

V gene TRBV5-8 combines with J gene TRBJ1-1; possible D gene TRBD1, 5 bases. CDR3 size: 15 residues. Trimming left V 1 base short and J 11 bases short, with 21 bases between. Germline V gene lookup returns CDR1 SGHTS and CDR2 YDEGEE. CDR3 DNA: TGTGCCAGCAGCTTGAACTGGGGCGAGATCCCAGTGGCTTTCTTT. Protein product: CASSLNWGEIPVAFF.

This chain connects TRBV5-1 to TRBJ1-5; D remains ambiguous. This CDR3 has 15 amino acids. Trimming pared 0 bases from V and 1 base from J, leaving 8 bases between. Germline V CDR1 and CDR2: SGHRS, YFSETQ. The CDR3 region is CASSLEGGSNQPQHF. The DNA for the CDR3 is TGCGCCAGCAGCTTGGAAGGTGGCAGCAATCAGCCCCAGCATTTT.

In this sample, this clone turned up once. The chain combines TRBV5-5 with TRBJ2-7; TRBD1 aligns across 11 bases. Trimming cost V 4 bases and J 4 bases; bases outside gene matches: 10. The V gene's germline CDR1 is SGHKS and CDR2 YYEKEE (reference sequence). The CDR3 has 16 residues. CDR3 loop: CASSRGGGQGVYEQYF. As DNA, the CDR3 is TGTGCCAGCAGCCGGGGTGGGGGACAGGGGGTTTACGAGCAGTACTTC.

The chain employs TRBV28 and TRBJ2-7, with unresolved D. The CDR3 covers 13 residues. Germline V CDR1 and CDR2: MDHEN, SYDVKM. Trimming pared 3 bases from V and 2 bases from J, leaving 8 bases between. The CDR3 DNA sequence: TGTGCCAGCAGTTTGCTATCCCCCTACGAGCAGTACTTC. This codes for CASSLLSPYEQYF.

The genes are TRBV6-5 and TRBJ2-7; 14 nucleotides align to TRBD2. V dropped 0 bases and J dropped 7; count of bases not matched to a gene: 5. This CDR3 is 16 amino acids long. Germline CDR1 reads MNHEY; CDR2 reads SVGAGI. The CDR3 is CASSYSRLAGGREQYF. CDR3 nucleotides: TGTGCCAGCAGTTACTCTCGACTAGCGGGAGGGAGGGAGCAGTACTTC.

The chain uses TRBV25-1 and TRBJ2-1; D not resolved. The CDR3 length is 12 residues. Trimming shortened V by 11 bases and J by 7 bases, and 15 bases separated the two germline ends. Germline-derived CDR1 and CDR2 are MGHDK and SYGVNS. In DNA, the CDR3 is TGTGCCGCAAGGAACCAGAGGAATGAGCAGTTCTTC. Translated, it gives CAARNQRNEQFF. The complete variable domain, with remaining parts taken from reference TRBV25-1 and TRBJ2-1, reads EADIYQTPRYLVIGTGKKITLECSQTMGHDKMYWYQQDPGMELHLIHYSYGVNSTEKGDLSSESTVSRIRTEHFPLTLESARPSHTSQYLCAARNQRNEQFFGPGTRLTVL.

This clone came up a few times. CDR3 in amino acids: CASSPLGGTEVETEAFF. As DNA, the CDR3 is TGTGCCAGCTCACCTTTAGGAGGGACGGAGGTGGAAACTGAAGCTTTCTTT. The V and J genes are TRBV18 and TRBJ1-1; weak D call: TRBD1 (5 bases). V gave up 3 bases and J gave up 5 bases, with 22 bases separating them. CDR3 length equals 17 residues. Germline loops: CDR1 KGHSH, CDR2 LQKENI.

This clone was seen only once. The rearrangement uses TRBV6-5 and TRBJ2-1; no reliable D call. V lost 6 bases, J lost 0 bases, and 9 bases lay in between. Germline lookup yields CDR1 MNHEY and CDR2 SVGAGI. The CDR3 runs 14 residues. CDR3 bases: TGTGCCAGCAGCCGAGGAAGCTCCTACAATGAGCAGTTCTTC. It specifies CASSRGSSYNEQFF.

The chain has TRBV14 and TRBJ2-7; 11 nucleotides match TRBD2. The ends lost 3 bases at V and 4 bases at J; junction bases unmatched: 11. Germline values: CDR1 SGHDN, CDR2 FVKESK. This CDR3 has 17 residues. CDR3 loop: CASSHIGLAGRAYEQYF. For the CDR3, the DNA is TGTGCCAGCAGCCATATCGGACTAGCGGGCCGGGCATACGAGCAGTACTTC. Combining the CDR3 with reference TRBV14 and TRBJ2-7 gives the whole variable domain EAGVTQFPSHSVIEKGQTVTLRCDPISGHDNLYWYRRVMGKEIKFLLHFVKESKQDESGMPNNRFLAERTGGTYSTLKVQPAELEDSGVYFCASSHIGLAGRAYEQYFGPGTRLTVT.

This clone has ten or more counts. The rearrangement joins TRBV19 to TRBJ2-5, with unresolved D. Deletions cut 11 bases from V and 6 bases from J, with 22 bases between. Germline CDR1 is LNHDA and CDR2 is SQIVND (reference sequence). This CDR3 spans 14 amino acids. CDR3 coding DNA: TGTGCCTCCTCCTATCCGCCCCCCCGTCAGACCCAGTACTTC. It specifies CASSYPPPRQTQYF. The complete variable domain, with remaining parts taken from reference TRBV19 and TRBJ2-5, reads DGGITQSPKYLFRKEGQNVTLSCEQNLNHDAMYWYRQDPGQGLRLIYYSQIVNDFQKGDIAEGYSVSREKKESFPLTVTSAQKNPTAFYLCASSYPPPRQTQYFGPGTRLLVL.

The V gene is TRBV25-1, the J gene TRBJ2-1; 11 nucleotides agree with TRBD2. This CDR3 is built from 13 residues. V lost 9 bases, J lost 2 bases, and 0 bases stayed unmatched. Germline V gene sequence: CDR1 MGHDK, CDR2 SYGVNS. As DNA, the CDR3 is TGTGCCAGTAGCGGGAGGGCCTACAATGAGCAGTTCTTC. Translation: CASSGRAYNEQFF.

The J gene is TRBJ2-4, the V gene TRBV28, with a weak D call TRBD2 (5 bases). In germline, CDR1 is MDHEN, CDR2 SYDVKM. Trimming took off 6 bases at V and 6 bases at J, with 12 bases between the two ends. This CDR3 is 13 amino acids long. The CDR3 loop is CASRRTGSNIQYF. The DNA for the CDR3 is TGTGCCAGCAGAAGGACGGGATCAAACATTCAGTACTTC.

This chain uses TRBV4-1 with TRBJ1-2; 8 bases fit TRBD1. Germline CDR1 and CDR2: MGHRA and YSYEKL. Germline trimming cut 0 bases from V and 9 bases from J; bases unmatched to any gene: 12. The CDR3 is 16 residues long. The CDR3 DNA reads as TGCGCCAGCAGCCAAGAAAGGACGGACAGGGATTTGAGCTACACCTTC. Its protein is CASSQERTDRDLSYTF.

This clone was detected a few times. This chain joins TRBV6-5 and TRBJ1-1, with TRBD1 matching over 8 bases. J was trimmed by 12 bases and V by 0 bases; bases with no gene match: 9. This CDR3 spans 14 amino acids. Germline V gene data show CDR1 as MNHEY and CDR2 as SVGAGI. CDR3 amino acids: CASSYSAGQGRTFF. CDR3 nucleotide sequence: TGTGCCAGCAGTTACTCGGCTGGACAGGGTCGGACTTTCTTT.

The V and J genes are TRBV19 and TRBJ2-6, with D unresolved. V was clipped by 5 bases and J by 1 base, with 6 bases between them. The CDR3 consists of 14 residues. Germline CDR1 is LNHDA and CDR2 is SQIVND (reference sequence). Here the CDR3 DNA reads TGTGCCAGTAGTGGTTTTTCTGGGGCCAACGTCCTGACTTTC. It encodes CASSGFSGANVLTF.

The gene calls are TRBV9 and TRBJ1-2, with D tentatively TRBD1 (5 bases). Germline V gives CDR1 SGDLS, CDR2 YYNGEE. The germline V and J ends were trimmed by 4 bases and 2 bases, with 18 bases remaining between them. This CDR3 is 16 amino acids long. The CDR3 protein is CASSPEGTSANYGYTF. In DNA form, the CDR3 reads TGTGCCAGCAGCCCCGAGGGGACTTCTGCGAACTATGGCTACACCTTC.

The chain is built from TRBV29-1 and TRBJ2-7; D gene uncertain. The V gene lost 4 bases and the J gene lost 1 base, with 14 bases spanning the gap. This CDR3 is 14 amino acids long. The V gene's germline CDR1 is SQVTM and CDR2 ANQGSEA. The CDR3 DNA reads TGCAGCGTTGTTCGGGCAGCACCATCCTACGAGCAGTACTTC. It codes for CSVVRAAPSYEQYF.

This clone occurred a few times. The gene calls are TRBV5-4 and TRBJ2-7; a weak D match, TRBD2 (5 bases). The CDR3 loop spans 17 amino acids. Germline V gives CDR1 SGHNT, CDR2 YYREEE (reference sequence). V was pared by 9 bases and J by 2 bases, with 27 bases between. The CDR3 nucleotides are TGTGCCAACGCTTTGTTACTAGTCATTTTCGATCCCTACGAGCAGTACTTC. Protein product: CANALLLVIFDPYEQYF.

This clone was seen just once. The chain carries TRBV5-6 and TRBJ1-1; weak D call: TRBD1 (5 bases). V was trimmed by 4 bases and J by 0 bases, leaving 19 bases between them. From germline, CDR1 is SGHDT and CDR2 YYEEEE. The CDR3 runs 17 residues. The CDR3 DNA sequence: TGTGCCAGCAGCCGCAGCGTTCCAGGGCAAATGAACACTGAAGCTTTCTTT. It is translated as CASSRSVPGQMNTEAFF.

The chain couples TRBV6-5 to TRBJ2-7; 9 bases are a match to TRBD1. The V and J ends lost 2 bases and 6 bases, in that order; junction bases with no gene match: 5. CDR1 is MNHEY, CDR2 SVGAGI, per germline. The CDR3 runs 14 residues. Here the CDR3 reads CASSYQDRGSEQYF. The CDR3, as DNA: TGTGCCAGCAGTTACCAAGACAGGGGGTCCGAGCAGTACTTC.